The 31 T cell receptor beta chains listed next were all sequenced from one sample in a study of blood T cell repertoires in COVID-19. TCRdb keeps only in-frame clones here, not all; method: immunoSEQ multiplex PCR. The sample includes 190,000 or so clones, roughly three quarters of them seen just once. Sequences were obtained from peripheral blood. Receptors originate from a woman over 75 with COVID-19, enrolled during active disease.

The J gene is TRBJ2-5, the V gene TRBV2; 8 bases agree with TRBD1. V dropped 4 bases and J dropped 4; count of bases not matched to a gene: 2. The V gene's germline CDR1 is SNHLY and CDR2 FYNNEI. This CDR3 is built from 13 residues. This CDR3 reads CASSVQGGETQYF. The CDR3 DNA sequence: TGTGCCAGCAGTGTACAGGGGGGAGAGACCCAGTACTTC.

The V and J genes are TRBV7-2 and TRBJ2-3, with D tentatively TRBD1 (5 bases). CDR3 size: 16 residues. V lost 7 bases, J lost 1 base, and 18 bases lay in between. The germline V gene encodes CDR1 SGHTA and CDR2 FQGNSA. The CDR3 region has the DNA TGTGCCAGCATCCCCCCGGGCGGACAAGGCACAGATACGCAGTATTTT. Its translation: CASIPPGGQGTDTQYF.

V gene TRBV5-1 combines with J gene TRBJ2-2; TRBD2 matches at 14 bases. Trimming at V came to 3 bases and at J to 7 bases, leaving 8 bases not matched to a gene. CDR1 is SGHRS and CDR2 is YFSETQ in the germline V gene. The CDR3 contains 17 residues. Here the CDR3 DNA reads TGCGCCAGCAGCTCGGGGGGACTAGCGGGAGCGGTCGGGGAGCTGTTTTTT. It encodes CASSSGGLAGAVGELFF.

The V gene is TRBV6-5, the J gene TRBJ2-5; D might be TRBD1 (6 bases). V lost 4 bases and J lost 4, with 13 bases in between. CDR3 length: 14 amino acids. CDR1 and CDR2 from the germline V gene are MNHEY and SVGAGI. In DNA form, the CDR3 reads TGTGCCAGCAGTTTTATCAGGGGCGGAGAGACCCAGTACTTC. The encoded protein is CASSFIRGGETQYF.

The chain uses TRBV6-5 and TRBJ2-7; a weak D match, TRBD2 (6 bases). Per germline, CDR1 MNHEY and CDR2 SVGAGI. V was trimmed by 11 bases and J by 5 bases, leaving 16 bases between them. This CDR3 is built from 12 residues. The CDR3 sequence is CAGRTGRHEQYF. The CDR3, as DNA: TGTGCCGGGAGGACGGGGCGGCACGAGCAGTACTTC.

This chain connects TRBV4-1 to TRBJ2-7; 9 nucleotides match TRBD1. Trimming removed 4 bases from V and 3 bases from J; junction bases left unmatched: 10. CDR3 length equals 16 residues. The germline gives CDR1 MGHRA, CDR2 YSYEKL. CDR3 nucleotides: TGCGCCAGCAGCCTTCTCCGGACAGGGGTATTCTACGAGCAGTACTTC. It codes for CASSLLRTGVFYEQYF.

V is TRBV6-2 or TRBV6-3 and J is TRBJ2-3, with TRBD2 matching over 9 bases. CDR3 size: 19 residues. Germline CDR1 MNHEY, CDR2 SVGEGT. The V gene end was trimmed by 0 bases and the J gene end by 2 bases; junction bases not matched to a gene: 12. The CDR3 DNA follows: TGTGCCAGCAGTTACTCCGACATGAGACTAGCGGACTCCACAGATACGCAGTATTTT. Residues: CASSYSDMRLADSTDTQYF.

The V gene is TRBV3-1 (or the pseudogene TRBV3-2), the J gene TRBJ2-1, with 10 bases fitting TRBD2. V trimming: 1 base; J trimming: 4 bases; junction bases outside the gene matches: 7. This CDR3 is built from 17 residues. Per germline, CDR1 LGHDT and CDR2 YNNKEL (reference sequence). CDR3 in amino acids: CASSQGNPGLAYNEQFF. CDR3 bases: TGTGCCAGCAGCCAAGGAAACCCGGGACTAGCGTACAATGAGCAGTTCTTC.

The J gene is TRBJ2-7, the V gene TRBV28; the D gene is possibly TRBD1 (5 bases). Per the germline V gene, CDR1 is MDHEN and CDR2 is SYDVKM. Trimming cost V 5 bases and J 2 bases, with 28 bases left between them. The CDR3 has 19 residues. CDR3 sequence reads: CASSPPPVRKGRYTYEQYF. The CDR3 DNA sequence: TGTGCCAGCAGTCCACCCCCGGTCCGTAAGGGGCGCTATACCTACGAGCAGTACTTC.

The chain has TRBV7-6 and TRBJ1-1; no reliable D call. CDR1 and CDR2 (germline): SGHVS, FNYEAQ. CDR3 length: 13 amino acids. V was shortened by 1 base and J by 10 bases, with 13 bases between the two germline ends. The CDR3 coding sequence is TGTGCCAGCAGCTTAGAACGGGGAGTAGGAGCTTTCTTT. As protein: CASSLERGVGAFF.

The chain joins TRBV3-1 (or the pseudogene TRBV3-2) to TRBJ2-7; D unclear. V dropped 2 bases and J dropped 4 bases, with 12 bases sitting between them. Germline V gene lookup returns CDR1 LGHDT and CDR2 YNNKEL (reference sequence). The CDR3 contains 14 residues. DNA for the CDR3: TGTGCCAGCAGCCAAAACCCCGTTCAGTACGAGCAGTACTTC. Translated: CASSQNPVQYEQYF.

This clone has just one count. The chain carries TRBV24-1 and TRBJ2-6; D remains unclear. V was shortened by 3 bases and J by 3 bases, with 11 bases between the two germline ends. CDR1 and CDR2 from the germline V gene are KGHDR and SFDVKD. The CDR3 has 16 amino acids. The CDR3 DNA follows: TGTGCCACCAGTGATCCTTATTCCTTTGGGGCCAACGTCCTGACTTTC. Its protein is CATSDPYSFGANVLTF.

This clone was recorded a few times. This chain connects TRBV7-9 to TRBJ2-2; 9 bases are shared with TRBD1. The CDR3 contains 19 residues. CDR1 is SEHNR and CDR2 is FQNEAQ in the germline V gene (reference sequence). V was clipped by 4 bases and J by 5 bases; unmatched bases: 17. The CDR3 region is CASSSSYRGRTVLTGELFF. The CDR3 nucleotides read TGTGCCAGCAGCTCTTCGTACAGGGGGCGTACGGTACTGACCGGGGAGCTGTTTTTT.

The genes are TRBV29-1 and TRBJ2-7; the match to TRBD1 covers 8 bases. CDR1 SQVTM and CDR2 ANQGSEA come from the germline V gene. J was trimmed by 6 bases and V by 1 base; bases with no gene match: 8. CDR3 length: 14 residues. CDR3 in DNA: TGCAGCGTTGAAGGGGGGGCAGGGGGCGCCGAGCAGTACTTC. This gives the protein CSVEGGAGGAEQYF.

This rearrangement joins TRBV4-1 to TRBJ1-2, with TRBD1 matching 7 bases. J lost 2 bases, V lost 4 bases, and 7 bases had no gene match. CDR1 is MGHRA, CDR2 YSYEKL, per germline. The CDR3 runs to 15 residues. CDR3 DNA: TGCGCCAGCAGCCTGTTAGGGGGCTCCAACTATGGCTACACCTTC. Its protein is CASSLLGGSNYGYTF.

CDR3 protein: CASRNLAGSSYNEQFF. CDR3 nucleotides: TGTGCCAGCAGAAACCTAGCGGGAAGCTCCTACAATGAGCAGTTCTTC. The chain combines TRBV27 with TRBJ2-1; 9 bases line up with TRBD2. This CDR3 spans 16 amino acids. V shed 6 bases and J 0 bases; nucleotides not matched to a gene: 6. Germline CDR1 is MNHEY and CDR2 is SMNVEV (reference sequence).

The chain uses TRBV4-3 and TRBJ2-2; D might be TRBD1 (6 bases). The CDR3 loop spans 15 amino acids. Germline V CDR1 and CDR2: LGHNA, YSLEER. V lost 1 base, J lost 7 bases, and 13 bases lay in between. CDR3 region: CASSQVPTGSGELFF. The CDR3 DNA sequence: TGCGCCAGCAGCCAAGTTCCGACAGGTAGCGGGGAGCTGTTTTTT.

J is TRBJ2-2 and V is TRBV29-1; TRBD1 agrees at 7 bases. The V gene end was trimmed by 4 bases and the J gene end by 0 bases; junction bases not matched to a gene: 2. CDR1 and CDR2 from the germline V gene are SQVTM and ANQGSEA. The CDR3 is 14 residues long. The CDR3 loop reads CSVGGTANTGELFF. The CDR3, as DNA: TGCAGCGTTGGTGGGACAGCGAACACCGGGGAGCTGTTTTTT.

There are a few counts of this clone. The V and J genes are TRBV27 and TRBJ2-7; TRBD1 matches at 7 bases. V lost 6 bases to trimming and J lost 9 bases; unmatched junction nucleotides: 17. The CDR3 consists of 15 residues. Germline assignment: CDR1 MNHEY and CDR2 SMNVEV (reference sequence). The CDR3 here is CASSKLIRDSASQYF. As DNA, the CDR3 is TGTGCCAGCAGCAAACTCATCCGGGACAGTGCTTCGCAGTACTTC.

This rearrangement joins TRBV4-2 to TRBJ2-3, with 8 bases aligning to TRBD2. Per germline, CDR1 LGHNA and CDR2 YNFKEQ. This CDR3 spans 14 amino acids. V dropped 4 bases and J dropped 3; count of bases not matched to a gene: 3. CDR3 sequence: CASSRGLETDTQYF. The DNA for the CDR3 is TGTGCCAGCAGCCGGGGACTAGAAACAGATACGCAGTATTTT.

This rearrangement joins TRBV10-3 to TRBJ2-4, with D possibly matching TRBD2 (6 bases). CDR1 and CDR2 from the germline V gene are ENHRY and SYGVKD. Deletions cut 0 bases from V and 0 bases from J, with 12 bases between. CDR3 length equals 17 residues. The CDR3 region has the DNA TGTGCCATCAGTGAGTCGTTGGGAGGCCAAGCCAAAAACATTCAGTACTTC. It is translated as CAISESLGGQAKNIQYF.

The chain carries TRBV6-5 and TRBJ1-4, with 8 bases aligning to TRBD1. The germline V gene has CDR1 MNHEY and CDR2 SVGAGI. V shed 4 bases and J 3 bases; nucleotides not matched to a gene: 7. The CDR3 is made up of 16 amino acids. The CDR3 is CASSWTGSGANEKLFF. The CDR3 coding sequence is TGTGCCAGCAGTTGGACAGGGTCCGGGGCTAATGAAAAACTGTTTTTT.

This chain links TRBV23-1 with TRBJ1-2, with a weak D call TRBD1 (6 bases). TRBV23-1 is classed as an ORF, of uncertain function. The CDR3 consists of 14 residues. Trimming removed 2 bases at V and 7 bases at J, with 14 bases between. In nucleotides, the CDR3 is TGCGCCAGCAGTCAACCCGGGACACTTGGTGGCTACACCTTC. Its translation: CASSQPGTLGGYTF.

The rearrangement uses TRBV29-1 and TRBJ2-7; 9 bases are a match to TRBD2. This CDR3 contains 11 residues. V shed 7 bases and J 3 bases; nucleotides not matched to a gene: 1. CDR1 is SQVTM and CDR2 is ANQGSEA in the germline V gene. The CDR3 bases are TGCAGCGCGACTAGCGGCTACGAGCAGTACTTC. Translating gives CSATSGYEQYF.

The J gene is TRBJ1-4, the V gene TRBV12-3 or TRBV12-4; tentative D call: TRBD1 (5 bases). The CDR3 spans 12 residues. V was shortened by 8 bases and J by 7 bases, with 11 bases between the two germline ends. The CDR3 sequence: CASGTSGEKLFF. The CDR3 nucleotides read TGTGCCAGCGGGACTAGCGGTGAAAAACTGTTTTTT.

The V gene is TRBV11-2, the J gene TRBJ2-3; TRBD2 matches 7 bases. CDR1 is SGHAT, CDR2 FQNNGV, per germline. V trimming: 4 bases; J trimming: 2 bases; junction bases outside the gene matches: 6. The CDR3 spans 15 residues. The CDR3 protein is CASSSAGRPTDTQYF. The CDR3 coding sequence is TGTGCCAGCAGCTCAGCGGGGCGGCCCACAGATACGCAGTATTTT.

The rearrangement joins TRBV5-1 to TRBJ2-1; 9 nucleotides agree with TRBD1. Germline values: CDR1 SGHRS, CDR2 YFSETQ. This CDR3 has 15 residues. After removal of 4 bases from V and 5 bases from J, the junction contained 7 bases not matched to a gene. This CDR3 is CASSRTGGNNNEQFF. In DNA, the CDR3 is TGCGCCAGCAGCCGAACAGGGGGCAATAACAATGAGCAGTTCTTC.

The chain joins TRBV10-3 to TRBJ2-1, with 10 bases aligning to TRBD2. The CDR3 consists of 13 residues. Trimming removed 10 bases from V and 8 bases from J; junction bases left unmatched: 8. Germline values: CDR1 ENHRY, CDR2 SYGVKD. The CDR3 nucleotides are TGTGCCAGCACCGGGACTAGCGCTGATGAGCAGTTCTTC. This codes for CASTGTSADEQFF.

The chain employs TRBV5-1 and TRBJ1-2; TRBD1 agrees at 9 bases. CDR3 length: 16 residues. V trimming: 4 bases; J trimming: 0 bases; junction bases outside the gene matches: 7. Germline V gene sequence: CDR1 SGHRS, CDR2 YFSETQ. The CDR3 sequence is CASSARTGEANYGYTF. In DNA, the CDR3 is TGCGCCAGCAGCGCAAGGACAGGGGAAGCTAACTATGGCTACACCTTC.

The V and J genes are TRBV11-2 and TRBJ2-2, with 8 bases aligning to TRBD2. The CDR3 has 16 amino acids. CDR1 and CDR2 from the germline V gene are SGHAT and FQNNGV. The ends lost 5 bases at V and 2 bases at J; junction bases unmatched: 7. The CDR3 is CASSLTSGRNTGELFF. The CDR3, as DNA: TGTGCCAGCAGCCTTACTAGCGGCCGCAACACCGGGGAGCTGTTTTTT.

V and J are TRBV5-1 and TRBJ1-6, with TRBD1 matching over 8 bases. Trimming cost V 4 bases and J 4 bases; bases outside gene matches: 7. The CDR3 loop spans 16 amino acids. CDR1 is SGHRS, CDR2 YFSETQ, per germline. Here the CDR3 reads CASSPGTGFYNSPLHF. The CDR3 bases are TGCGCCAGCAGCCCTGGGACAGGCTTTTATAATTCACCCCTCCACTTT.